This T cell receptor beta chain was observed in a study of T cell repertoires in cytomegalovirus infection. The study, taken as a whole, reports: Using cumulative public TCR beta family frequency, the authors identified those who carried CMV together with the relevant HLA.

MiXCR was run by TCRdb on the reads, yielding one entry per CDR3 protein. The table records 150,000 to 200,000 distinct CDR3 sequences, roughly 18% of them present only once. As for this clonotype: Its antigen is not identified.

V lost 1 base and J 0 bases, leaving 13 bases between the germline ends. The CDR3 consists of 17 residues. In germline, CDR1 is SGHTA, CDR2 FQGNSA. Sequences were obtained from CD8+ T cells from PBMCs. The chain recombines TRBV7-2 with TRBJ1-3, with TRBD1 as a possible D gene (5 bases). The TCR originated in a human donor in good health (CMV status not recorded). Some clones in this sample may be carry-over from other donors' samples. CDR3 sequence: CASSLGWDRSSGNTIYF. CDR3 nucleotide sequence: TGTGCCAGCAGCTTAGGTTGGGACCGGAGCTCTGGAAACACCATATATTTT.